A single sample is the source of the 2 T cell receptor beta chains below, sequenced in a study of glioma-infiltrating T cells after dendritic cell vaccination. Using immunoSEQ multiplex PCR, the repertoire was profiled, and TCRdb retains in-frame clones only, with some absent. The table shows 90,000 to 95,000 clones, with 80% to 90% occurring only once. Time point here: after dendritic cell vaccination, including at tumor progression/relapse. The starting material was blood, obtained after dendritic cell vaccination. The source of these receptors is a human donor with glioblastoma.

This chain joins TRBV6-1 and TRBJ1-5; 9 bases line up with TRBD1. The germline V gene has CDR1 MNHNS and CDR2 SASEGT. The V gene end was trimmed by 6 bases and the J gene end by 4 bases; junction bases not matched to a gene: 7. The CDR3 totals 15 residues. The CDR3 protein is CASRSTGTGNQPQHF. DNA for the CDR3: TGTGCCAGCAGAAGTACCGGGACAGGGAATCAGCCCCAGCATTTT.

Concerning this clone itself: The same CDR3 arises from other DNA sequences in this sample as well. The V and J genes are TRBV6-4 and TRBJ1-1, with D hard to call. V lost 4 bases, J lost 0 bases, and 6 bases lay in between. The CDR3 covers 13 residues. The germline CDR1 and CDR2 sequences are MRHNA and SNTAGT. This CDR3 is CASSATVNTEAFF. For the CDR3, the DNA is TGTGCCAGCAGTGCAACGGTGAACACTGAAGCTTTCTTT.